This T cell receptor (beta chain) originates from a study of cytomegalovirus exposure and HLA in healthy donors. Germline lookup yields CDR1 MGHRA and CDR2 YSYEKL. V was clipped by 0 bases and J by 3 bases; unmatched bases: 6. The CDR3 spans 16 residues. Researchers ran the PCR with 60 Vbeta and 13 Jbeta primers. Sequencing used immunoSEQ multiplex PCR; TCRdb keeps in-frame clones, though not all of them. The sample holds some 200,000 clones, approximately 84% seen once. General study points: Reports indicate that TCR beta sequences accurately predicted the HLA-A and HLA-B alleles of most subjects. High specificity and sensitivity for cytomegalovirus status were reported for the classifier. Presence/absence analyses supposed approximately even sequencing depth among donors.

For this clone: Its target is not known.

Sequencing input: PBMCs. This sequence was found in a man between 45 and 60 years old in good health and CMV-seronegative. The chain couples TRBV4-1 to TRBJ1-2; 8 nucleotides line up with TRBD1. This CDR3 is CASSQEGQGADYGYTF. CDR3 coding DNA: TGCGCCAGCAGCCAAGAAGGGCAGGGGGCCGACTATGGCTACACCTTC.